This T cell receptor beta chain was recovered during a study of beta chain features in type 1 diabetes. On the study more broadly: No age, gender or cell yield differences were seen between patients and healthy donors. Overall study results and limits: The study found moderately but significantly shorter TCRB CDR3s in all four CD4+ subsets of Type 1 diabetes patients.

This clone has more than one count but fewer than ten. No antigen is known for it. The entirety of the isolated RNA underwent reverse transcription, so expressed TCRB transcripts were sequenced. Profiling relied on immunoSEQ multiplex PCR, and the TCRdb table lists in-frame clones only, not all of them. The sample comprises about 220,000 clones, around 9.9% of which are singletons, and 1% to 1.5% rests with the top ten. CDR1 SGHVS and CDR2 FQNEAQ come from the germline V gene. V lost 5 bases, J lost 9 bases, and 19 bases lay in between. The CDR3 extends over 14 amino acids. The gene calls are TRBV7-8 and TRBJ2-5; tentatively, D is TRBD2 (6 bases). The specimen sequenced was central memory CD4+ T cells from blood. The sequence came from a man between 18 and 35 years old in good health. CDR3 coding DNA: TGTGCCAGCAGCCCGGGACTTGCTACTGAGGCCCAGTACTTC. Translated, it gives CASSPGLATEAQYF.